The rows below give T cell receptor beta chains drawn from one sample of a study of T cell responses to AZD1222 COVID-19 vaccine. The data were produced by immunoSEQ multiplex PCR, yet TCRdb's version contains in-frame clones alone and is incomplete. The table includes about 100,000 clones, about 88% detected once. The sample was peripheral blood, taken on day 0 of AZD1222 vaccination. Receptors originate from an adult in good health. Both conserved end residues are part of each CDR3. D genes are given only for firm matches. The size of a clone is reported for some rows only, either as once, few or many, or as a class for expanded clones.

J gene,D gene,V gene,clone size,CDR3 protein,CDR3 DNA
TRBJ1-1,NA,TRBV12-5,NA,CASAPFPHREKTEAFF,TGTGCTAGTGCCCCGTTCCCCCACAGGGAGAAAACTGAAGCTTTCTTT
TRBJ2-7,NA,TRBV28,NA,CASSSNRGAYEQYF,TGTGCCAGCAGTTCCAATCGCGGGGCCTACGAGCAGTACTTC
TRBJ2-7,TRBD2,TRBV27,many,CASSLSTSGYYEQYF,TGTGCCAGCAGTTTATCGACTAGCGGATACTACGAGCAGTACTTC
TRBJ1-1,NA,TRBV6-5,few,CASGGTGSPEAFF,TGTGCCAGCGGGGGTACGGGGTCTCCTGAAGCTTTCTTT
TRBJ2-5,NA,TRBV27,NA,CASSRLSGVQETQYF,TGTGCCAGCAGTCGTTTGTCGGGGGTGCAAGAGACCCAGTACTTC
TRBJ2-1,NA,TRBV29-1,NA,CSGGDSYNEQFF,TGCAGCGGCGGGGACAGCTACAATGAGCAGTTCTTC
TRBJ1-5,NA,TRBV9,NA,CASSVGLGQPQHF,TGTGCCAGCAGCGTAGGCTTAGGTCAGCCCCAGCATTTT
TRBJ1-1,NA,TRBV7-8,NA,CASSLTGPGGGTEAFF,TGTGCCAGCAGCTTAACTGGTCCGGGCGGCGGCACTGAAGCTTTCTTT
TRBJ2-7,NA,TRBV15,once,CATSRDLELDEQYF,TGTGCCACCAGCAGAGATCTCGAGTTAGACGAGCAGTACTTC
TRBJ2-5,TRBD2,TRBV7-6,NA,CASSLDFTGTSGGETQYF,TGTGCCAGCAGCTTAGACTTTACCGGGACCAGCGGGGGAGAGACCCAGTACTTC
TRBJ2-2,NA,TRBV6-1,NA,CASSLGELFF,TGTGCCTCCTCCCTCGGGGAGCTGTTTTTT
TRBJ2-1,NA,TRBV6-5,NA,CASSSGSSYNEQFF,TGTGCCAGCTCTTCCGGTAGCTCCTACAATGAGCAGTTCTTC
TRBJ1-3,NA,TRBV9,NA,CASSVSPDTIYF,TGTGCCAGCAGCGTCAGTCCGGACACCATATATTTT
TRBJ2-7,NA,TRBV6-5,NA,CATTTQGQDEQYF,TGTGCCACCACCACCCAGGGGCAGGACGAGCAGTACTTC
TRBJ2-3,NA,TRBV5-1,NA,CASSLNPGADTQYF,TGCGCCAGCAGCTTGAATCCAGGGGCAGATACGCAGTATTTT
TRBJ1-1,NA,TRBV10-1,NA,CASSDRRGENTEAFF,TGCGCCAGCAGTGACCGACGGGGGGAGAACACTGAAGCTTTCTTT
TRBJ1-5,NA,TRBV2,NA,CASSEALWTVNQPQHF,TGTGCCAGCAGTGAAGCGCTCTGGACGGTCAATCAGCCCCAGCATTTT
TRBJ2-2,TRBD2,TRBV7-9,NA,CASRQGQREDTGELFF,TGTGCCAGCAGGCAGGGACAGCGGGAGGACACCGGGGAGCTGTTTTTT
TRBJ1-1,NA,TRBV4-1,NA,CASSQQNTEAFF,TGCGCCAGCAGCCAACAGAACACTGAAGCTTTCTTT
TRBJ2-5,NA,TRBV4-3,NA,CASSQWGGGRETQYF,TGCGCCAGCAGCCAATGGGGCGGGGGCAGAGAGACCCAGTACTTC
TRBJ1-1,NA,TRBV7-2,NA,CASSPTAGSRAFF,TGTGCCAGCAGCCCCACTGCGGGCAGTCGGGCTTTCTTT
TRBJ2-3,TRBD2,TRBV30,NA,CAWSSGGGKYGRSTDTQYF,TGTGCCTGGAGTTCCGGGGGGGGTAAATACGGGCGTAGCACAGATACGCAGTATTTT
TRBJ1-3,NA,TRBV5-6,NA,CASKVGPPLWGNTIYF,TGTGCCAGCAAGGTGGGCCCTCCGCTCTGGGGTAACACCATATATTTT
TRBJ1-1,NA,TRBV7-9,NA,CASSPWGGTEAFF,TGTGCCAGCAGCCCATGGGGGGGCACTGAAGCTTTCTTT
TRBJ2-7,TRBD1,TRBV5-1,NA,CASSTIQGAYEQYF,TGCGCCAGCAGCACCATCCAGGGGGCCTACGAGCAGTACTTC
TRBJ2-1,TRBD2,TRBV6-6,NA,CASSGLADRSYNEQFF,TGTGCCAGCAGCGGACTAGCGGACCGCTCCTACAATGAGCAGTTCTTC
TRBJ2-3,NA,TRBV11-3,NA,CASSLSPATGPVPSDTQYF,TGTGCCAGCAGCTTATCCCCCGCTACAGGCCCAGTACCGTCAGATACGCAGTATTTT
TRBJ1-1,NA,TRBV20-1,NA,CSGRGRDTAFF,TGCAGTGGTAGGGGCCGGGACACGGCTTTCTTT
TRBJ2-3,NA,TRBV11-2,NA,CASRRLGTDTQYF,TGTGCCAGCAGGAGGTTGGGCACAGATACGCAGTATTTT
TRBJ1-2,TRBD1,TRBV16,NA,CASSLTTGGGGYTF,TGTGCCAGCAGCCTAACGACAGGGGGCGGTGGCTACACCTTC
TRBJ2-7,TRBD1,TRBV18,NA,CASSPPRQGGNRYEQYF,TGTGCCAGCTCACCACCCAGACAGGGGGGGAATCGTTACGAGCAGTACTTC
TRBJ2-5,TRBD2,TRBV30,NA,CAWSVFGGYQETQYF,TGTGCCTGGAGTGTATTCGGGGGGTATCAAGAGACCCAGTACTTC
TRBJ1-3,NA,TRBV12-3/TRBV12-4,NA,CASSLLRNTIYF,TGTGCCAGCAGTTTATTAAGGAACACCATATATTTT
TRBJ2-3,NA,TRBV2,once,CASSDSAPDTQYF,TGTGCCAGCAGTGACTCAGCACCAGATACGCAGTATTTT
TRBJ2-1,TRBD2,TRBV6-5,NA,CASRDPGTSDDEQFF,TGTGCCAGCAGAGACCCCGGGACTAGCGACGATGAGCAGTTCTTC
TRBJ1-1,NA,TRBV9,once,CASSVVVNTEAFF,TGTGCCAGCAGCGTAGTGGTGAACACTGAAGCTTTCTTT
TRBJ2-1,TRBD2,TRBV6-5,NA,CASSRRDYTYNEQFF,TGTGCCAGCAGTCGCCGGGACTACACCTACAATGAGCAGTTCTTC
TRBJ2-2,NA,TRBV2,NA,CASRAVNTGELFF,TGTGCCAGCCGAGCGGTTAACACCGGGGAGCTGTTTTTT
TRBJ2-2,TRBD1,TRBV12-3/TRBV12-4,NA,CASRDRNTGELFF,TGTGCCAGCCGGGACAGGAACACCGGGGAGCTGTTTTTT
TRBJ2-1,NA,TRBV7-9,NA,CASSYKLANEQFF,TGTGCCAGCAGCTATAAACTAGCTAATGAGCAGTTCTTC
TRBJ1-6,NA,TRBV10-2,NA,CASRDGHNNSPLHF,TGCGCCAGCAGGGATGGCCATAATAATTCACCCCTCCACTTT
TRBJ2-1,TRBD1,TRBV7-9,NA,CASSQGAQAYNEQFF,TGTGCCAGCTCACAGGGGGCTCAAGCTTACAATGAGCAGTTCTTC
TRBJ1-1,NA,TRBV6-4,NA,CASRYSKNTEAFF,TGTGCCAGCAGGTACAGTAAGAACACTGAAGCTTTCTTT